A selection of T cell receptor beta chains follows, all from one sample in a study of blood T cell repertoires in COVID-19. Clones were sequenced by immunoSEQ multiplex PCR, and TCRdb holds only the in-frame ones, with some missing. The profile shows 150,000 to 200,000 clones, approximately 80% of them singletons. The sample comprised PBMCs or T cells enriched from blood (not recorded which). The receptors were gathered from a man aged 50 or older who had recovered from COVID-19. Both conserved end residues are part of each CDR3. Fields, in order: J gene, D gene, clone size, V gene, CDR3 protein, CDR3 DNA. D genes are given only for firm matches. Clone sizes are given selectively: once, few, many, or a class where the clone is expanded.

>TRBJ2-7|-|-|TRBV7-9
CASSQGHYEQYF
TGTGCCAGCAGTCAAGGACACTACGAGCAGTACTTC
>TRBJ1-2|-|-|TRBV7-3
CASSLTAEGGYTF
TGTGCCAGCAGCCTGACAGCGGAGGGAGGCTACACCTTC
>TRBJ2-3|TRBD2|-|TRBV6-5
CASRGTRGADTQYF
TGTGCCAGCAGGGGGACTAGAGGGGCAGATACGCAGTATTTT
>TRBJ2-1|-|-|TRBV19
CASSISSDNEQFF
TGTGCCAGTAGTATATCTTCAGACAATGAGCAGTTCTTC
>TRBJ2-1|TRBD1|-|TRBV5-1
CASSPGQGYYNEQFF
TGCGCCAGCAGCCCGGGACAGGGGTACTACAATGAGCAGTTCTTC
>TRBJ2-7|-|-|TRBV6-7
CASRADSSSYEQYF
TGTGCCAGCAGAGCGGACAGTAGCTCCTACGAGCAGTACTTC
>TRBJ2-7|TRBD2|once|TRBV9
CASSPRGGPTEQYF
TGTGCCAGCAGCCCCCGGGGGGGACCTACCGAGCAGTACTTC
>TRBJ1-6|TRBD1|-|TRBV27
CASSPTTLLTGLHF
TGTGCCAGCAGTCCGACGACCTTATTGACAGGGCTCCACTTT
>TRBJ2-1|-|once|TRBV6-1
CASSDIKGVARDDEQFF
TGTGCCAGCAGTGATATTAAAGGGGTTGCGAGAGACGATGAGCAGTTCTTC
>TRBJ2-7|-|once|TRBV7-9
CASSLAVADYEQYF
TGTGCCAGCAGCTTAGCGGTGGCTGACTACGAGCAGTACTTC
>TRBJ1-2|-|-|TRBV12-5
CASGLVPGGNYGYTF
TGTGCTAGTGGTTTGGTACCGGGGGGGAACTATGGCTACACCTTC
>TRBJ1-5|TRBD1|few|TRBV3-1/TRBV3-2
CASSQAGTGGTQPQHF
TGTGCCAGCAGCCAGGCCGGGACAGGGGGCACTCAGCCCCAGCATTTT
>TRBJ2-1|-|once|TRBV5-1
CASASGSSYNEQFF
TGCGCCAGCGCTTCGGGGAGCTCCTACAATGAGCAGTTCTTC
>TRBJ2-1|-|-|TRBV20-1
CSARPSLQQFF
TGCAGTGCTAGACCGTCCCTCCAGCAGTTCTTC
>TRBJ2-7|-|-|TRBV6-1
CASSEVTGSSYEQYF
TGTGCCAGCAGTGAGGTGACAGGAAGCTCCTACGAGCAGTACTTC
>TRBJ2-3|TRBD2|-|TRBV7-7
CASSLSSGGTDTQYF
TGTGCTAGCAGCTTATCTAGCGGGGGAACAGATACGCAGTATTTT
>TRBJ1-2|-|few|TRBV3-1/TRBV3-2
CASSQDLGGPPGYGYTF
TGTGCCAGCAGCCAAGATCTCGGAGGTCCCCCCGGCTATGGCTACACCTTC
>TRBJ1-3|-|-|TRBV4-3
CASSQEATARGTIYF
TGCGCCAGCAGCCAAGAAGCAACAGCCAGGGGCACCATATATTTT
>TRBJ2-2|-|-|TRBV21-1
CASSKVGSRDSSNTGELFF
TGTGCCAGCAGCAAAGTCGGCAGTCGGGACAGTTCGAACACCGGGGAGCTGTTTTTT
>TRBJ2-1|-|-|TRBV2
CAGASDRREQFF
TGTGCCGGAGCCTCCGACAGGCGGGAGCAGTTCTTC
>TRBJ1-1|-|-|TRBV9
CASSVGPRAEAFF
TGTGCCAGCAGCGTAGGTCCCAGGGCTGAAGCTTTCTTT
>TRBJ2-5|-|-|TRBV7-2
CASSSRDFQETQYF
TGTGCCAGCAGCTCCCGGGACTTCCAAGAGACCCAGTACTTC
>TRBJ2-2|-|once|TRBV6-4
CASSSGANTGELFF
TGTGCCAGTTCCTCAGGGGCCAACACCGGGGAGCTGTTTTTT
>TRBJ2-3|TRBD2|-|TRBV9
CASSFKGDYLTDTQYF
TGTGCCAGCAGCTTCAAAGGGGACTACCTCACAGATACGCAGTATTTT
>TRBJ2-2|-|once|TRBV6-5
CASSSGLSAGELFF
TGTGCCAGCAGCTCCGGACTTTCAGCGGGGGAGCTGTTTTTT
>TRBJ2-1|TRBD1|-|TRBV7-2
CASSLVTGAYNEQFF
TGTGCCAGCAGCTTAGTGACAGGGGCGTACAATGAGCAGTTCTTC
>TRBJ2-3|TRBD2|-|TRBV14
CASSQTGSGGASDTQYF
TGTGCCAGCAGCCAGACCGGTAGCGGGGGGGCGTCAGATACGCAGTATTTT
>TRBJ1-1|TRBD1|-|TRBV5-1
CASSPRGTGGTEAFF
TGCGCCAGCAGCCCCCGGGGGACAGGGGGCACTGAAGCTTTCTTT
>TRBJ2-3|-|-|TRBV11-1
CASSSDYSNTDTQYF
TGTGCCAGCAGCTCGGACTATTCGAACACAGATACGCAGTATTTT
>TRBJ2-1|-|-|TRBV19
CASSIYQAYNEQFF
TGTGCCAGTAGTATATATCAGGCCTACAATGAGCAGTTCTTC
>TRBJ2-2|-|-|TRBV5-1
CASSRESTGELFF
TGCGCCAGCAGTCGGGAGAGCACCGGGGAGCTGTTTTTT
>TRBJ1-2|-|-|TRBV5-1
CASSLLGSGTGYTF
TGCGCCAGCAGCTTATTGGGCAGCGGTACTGGCTACACCTTC
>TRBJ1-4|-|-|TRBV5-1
CASSSGQTATNEKLFF
TGCGCCAGCAGCTCAGGACAGACTGCAACTAATGAAAAACTGTTTTTT
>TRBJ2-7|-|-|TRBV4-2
CASSQAISYEQYF
TGTGCCAGCAGCCAAGCCATTTCCTACGAGCAGTACTTC
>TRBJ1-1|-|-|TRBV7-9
CASSLAVAGSNEAFF
TGTGCCAGCAGCCTAGCTGTTGCGGGGTCAAATGAAGCTTTCTTT
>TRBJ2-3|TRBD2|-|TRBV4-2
CASSQVAGGADTQYF
TGTGCCAGCAGCCAAGTAGCGGGGGGGGCAGATACGCAGTATTTT
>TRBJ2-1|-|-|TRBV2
CAGLLRSSYNEQFF
TGTGCCGGCTTGCTTAGGAGCTCCTACAATGAGCAGTTCTTC
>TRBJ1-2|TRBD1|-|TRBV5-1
CASSLATGVDGYTF
TGCGCCAGCAGCTTGGCGACAGGGGTGGATGGCTACACCTTC
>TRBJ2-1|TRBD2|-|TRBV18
CASSPGASGGPSNNEQFF
TGTGCCAGCTCACCCGGGGCTTCGGGGGGACCCTCCAACAATGAGCAGTTCTTC
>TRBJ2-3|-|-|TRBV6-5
CASSSGEGVLTDTQYF
TGTGCCAGCAGTTCTGGTGAGGGGGTCCTCACAGATACGCAGTATTTT
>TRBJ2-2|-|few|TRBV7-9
CASSSGQGLPGELFF
TGTGCCAGCAGCTCGGGACAAGGGTTACCCGGGGAGCTGTTTTTT
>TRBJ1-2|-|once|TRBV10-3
CAITPGSPNYGYTF
TGTGCCATCACCCCAGGGTCCCCCAACTATGGCTACACCTTC
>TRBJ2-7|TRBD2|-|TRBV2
CASKGQRGGYEQYF
TGTGCCAGCAAGGGACAGCGGGGGGGCTACGAGCAGTACTTC
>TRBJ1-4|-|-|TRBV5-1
CASSLPLGQGEKLFF
TGCGCCAGCAGCTTGCCATTGGGACAAGGTGAAAAACTGTTTTTT
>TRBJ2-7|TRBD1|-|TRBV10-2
CASRSALQGEVEQYF
TGCGCCAGCAGATCAGCGTTACAGGGGGAGGTCGAGCAGTACTTC
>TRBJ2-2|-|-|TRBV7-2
CASSLQGGNTGELFF
TGTGCCAGCAGCTTACAGGGCGGTAACACCGGGGAGCTGTTTTTT
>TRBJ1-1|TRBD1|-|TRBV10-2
CASTWTGNTEAFF
TGCGCCAGCACCTGGACAGGGAACACTGAAGCTTTCTTT
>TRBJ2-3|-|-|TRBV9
CASSVSGGARDTQYF
TGTGCCAGCAGCGTATCAGGAGGGGCCAGAGATACGCAGTATTTT
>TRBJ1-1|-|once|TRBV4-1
CASSRQVATEAFF
TGCGCCAGCAGCCGTCAGGTGGCCACTGAAGCTTTCTTT
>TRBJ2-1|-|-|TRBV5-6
CASSWGDRNSYNEQFF
TGTGCCAGCAGCTGGGGCGACAGAAACTCCTACAATGAGCAGTTCTTC
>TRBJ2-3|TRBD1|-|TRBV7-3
CASSAQGVRTDTQYF
TGTGCCAGCAGCGCACAGGGGGTAAGAACAGATACGCAGTATTTT
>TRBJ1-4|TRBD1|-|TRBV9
CASSRDSVPEKLFF
TGTGCCAGCAGCAGGGACAGCGTCCCTGAAAAACTGTTTTTT
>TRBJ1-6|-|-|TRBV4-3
CASSQDLGGYNSPLHF
TGCGCCAGCAGCCAAGATCTCGGGGGTTATAATTCACCCCTCCACTTT
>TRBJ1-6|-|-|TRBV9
CASSVTSSSYNSPLHF
TGTGCCAGCAGCGTTACATCTAGCTCCTATAATTCACCCCTCCACTTT
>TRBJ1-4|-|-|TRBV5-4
CASSPRQGLNEKLFF
TGTGCCAGCAGCCCCCGCCAGGGTTTGAATGAAAAACTGTTTTTT
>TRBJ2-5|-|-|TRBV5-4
CASSLGPLVEGETQYF
TGTGCCAGCAGCTTGGGCCCACTAGTGGAGGGAGAGACCCAGTACTTC